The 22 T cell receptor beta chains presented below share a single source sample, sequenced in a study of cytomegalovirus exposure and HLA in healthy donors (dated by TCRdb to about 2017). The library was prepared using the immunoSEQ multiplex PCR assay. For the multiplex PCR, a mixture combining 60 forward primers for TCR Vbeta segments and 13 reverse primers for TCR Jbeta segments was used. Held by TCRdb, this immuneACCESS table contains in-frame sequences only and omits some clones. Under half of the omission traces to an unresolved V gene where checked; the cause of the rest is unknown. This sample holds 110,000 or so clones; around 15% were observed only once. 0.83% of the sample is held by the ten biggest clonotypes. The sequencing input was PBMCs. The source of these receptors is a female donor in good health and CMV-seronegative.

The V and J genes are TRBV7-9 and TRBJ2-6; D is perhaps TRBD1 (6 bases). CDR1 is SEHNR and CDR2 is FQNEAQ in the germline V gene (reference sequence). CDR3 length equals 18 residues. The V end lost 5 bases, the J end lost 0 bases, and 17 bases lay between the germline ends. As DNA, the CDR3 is TGTGCCAGCAGCCTTACAGGGTTTTACTACTCTGGGGCCAACGTCCTGACTTTC. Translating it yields CASSLTGFYYSGANVLTF.

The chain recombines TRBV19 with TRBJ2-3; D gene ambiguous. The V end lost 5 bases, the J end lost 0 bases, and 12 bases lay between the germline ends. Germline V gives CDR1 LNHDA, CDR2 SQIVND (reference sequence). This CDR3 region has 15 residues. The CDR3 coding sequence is TGTGCCAGTAGTGACGCATCAGGTAGCACAGATACGCAGTATTTT. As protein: CASSDASGSTDTQYF.

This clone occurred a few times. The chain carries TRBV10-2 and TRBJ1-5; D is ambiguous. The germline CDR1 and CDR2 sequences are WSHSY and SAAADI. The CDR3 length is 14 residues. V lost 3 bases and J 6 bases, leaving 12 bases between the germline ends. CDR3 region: CASSDQPGIQPQHF. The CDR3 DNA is TGCGCCAGCAGTGATCAACCGGGAATTCAGCCCCAGCATTTT.

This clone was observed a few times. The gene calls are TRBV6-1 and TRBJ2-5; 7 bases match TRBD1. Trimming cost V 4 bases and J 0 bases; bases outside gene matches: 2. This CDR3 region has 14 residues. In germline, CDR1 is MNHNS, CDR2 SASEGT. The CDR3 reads CASSGDRDQETQYF. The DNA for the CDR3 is TGTGCCAGCAGTGGCGACAGGGACCAAGAGACCCAGTACTTC.

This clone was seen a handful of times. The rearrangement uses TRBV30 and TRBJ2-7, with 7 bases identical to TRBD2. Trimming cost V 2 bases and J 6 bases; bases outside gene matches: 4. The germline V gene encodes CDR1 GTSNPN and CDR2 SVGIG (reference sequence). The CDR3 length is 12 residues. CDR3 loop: CAWSPGGSEQYF. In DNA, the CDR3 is TGTGCCTGGAGTCCGGGGGGTTCCGAGCAGTACTTC.

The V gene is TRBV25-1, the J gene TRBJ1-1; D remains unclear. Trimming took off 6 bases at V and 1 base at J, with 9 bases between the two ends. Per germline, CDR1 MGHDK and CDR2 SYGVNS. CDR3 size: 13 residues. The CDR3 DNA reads TGTGCCAGCAGCGGAGTGGGGAACACTGAAGCTTTCTTT. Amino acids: CASSGVGNTEAFF.

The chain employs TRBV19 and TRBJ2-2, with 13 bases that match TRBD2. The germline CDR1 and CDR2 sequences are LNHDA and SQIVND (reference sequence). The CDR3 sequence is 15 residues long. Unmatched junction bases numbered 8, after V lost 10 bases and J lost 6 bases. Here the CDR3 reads CATLRTSGSSGELFF. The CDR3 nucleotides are TGTGCCACCTTACGGACTAGCGGGAGTTCCGGGGAGCTGTTTTTT.

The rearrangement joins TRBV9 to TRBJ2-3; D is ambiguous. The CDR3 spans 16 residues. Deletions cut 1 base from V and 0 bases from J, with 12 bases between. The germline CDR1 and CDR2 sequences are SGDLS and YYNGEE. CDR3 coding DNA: TGTGCCAGCAGCGTAAACCCAGGTCCAAGCACAGATACGCAGTATTTT. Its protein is CASSVNPGPSTDTQYF. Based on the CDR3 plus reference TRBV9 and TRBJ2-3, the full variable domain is DSGVTQTPKHLITATGQRVTLRCSPRSGDLSVYWYQQSLDQGLQFLIQYYNGEERAKGNILERFSAQQFPDLHSELNLSSLELGDSALYFCASSVNPGPSTDTQYFGPGTRLTVL.

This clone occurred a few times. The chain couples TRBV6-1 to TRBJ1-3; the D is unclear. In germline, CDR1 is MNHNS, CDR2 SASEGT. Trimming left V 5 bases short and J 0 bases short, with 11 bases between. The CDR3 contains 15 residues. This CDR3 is CASSQSPSSGNTIYF. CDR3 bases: TGTGCCAGCAGTCAAAGTCCCAGCTCTGGAAACACCATATATTTT.

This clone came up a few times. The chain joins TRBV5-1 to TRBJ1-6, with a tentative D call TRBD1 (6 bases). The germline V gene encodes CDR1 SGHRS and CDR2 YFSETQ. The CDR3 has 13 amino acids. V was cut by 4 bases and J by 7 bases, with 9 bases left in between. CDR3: CASSPQGNSPLHF. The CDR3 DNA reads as TGCGCCAGCAGCCCGCAGGGGAATTCACCCCTCCACTTT.

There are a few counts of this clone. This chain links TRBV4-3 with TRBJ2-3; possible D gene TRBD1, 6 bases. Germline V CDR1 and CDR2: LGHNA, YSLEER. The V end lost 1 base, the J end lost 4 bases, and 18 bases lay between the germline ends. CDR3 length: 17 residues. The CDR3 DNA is TGCGCCAGCAGCCAAGGGGCGTGGGGACAAAAGGCAGATACGCAGTATTTT. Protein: CASSQGAWGQKADTQYF.

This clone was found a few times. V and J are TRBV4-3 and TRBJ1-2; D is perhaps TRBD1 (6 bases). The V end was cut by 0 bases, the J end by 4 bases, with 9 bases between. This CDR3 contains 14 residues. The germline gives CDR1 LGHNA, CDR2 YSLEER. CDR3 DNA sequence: TGCGCCAGCAGCCAAGATCAGGGGACCTATGGCTACACCTTC. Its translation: CASSQDQGTYGYTF.

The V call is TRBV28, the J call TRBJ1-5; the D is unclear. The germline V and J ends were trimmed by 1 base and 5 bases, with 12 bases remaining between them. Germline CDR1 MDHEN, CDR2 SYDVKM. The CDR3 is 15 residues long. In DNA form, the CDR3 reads TGTGCCAGCAGTTTATCGGATGGAGGGCATCAGCCCCAGCATTTT. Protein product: CASSLSDGGHQPQHF.

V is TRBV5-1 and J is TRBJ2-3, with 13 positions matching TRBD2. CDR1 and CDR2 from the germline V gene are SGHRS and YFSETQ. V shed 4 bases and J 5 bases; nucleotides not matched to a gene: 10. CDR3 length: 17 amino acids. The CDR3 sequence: CASSLVTSGGAEDTQYF. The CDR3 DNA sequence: TGCGCCAGCAGCCTGGTAACTAGCGGGGGGGCTGAAGATACGCAGTATTTT.

CDR3 DNA: TGTGCCAGCAGCCCCCTCGCTGGCGGGACGCGCACAGATACGCAGTATTTT. Translating it yields CASSPLAGGTRTDTQYF. V is TRBV7-2 and J is TRBJ2-3; a weak D match, TRBD2 (6 bases). Germline V gives CDR1 SGHTA, CDR2 FQGNSA. Between the trimmed V and J ends, which lost 5 bases and 1 base, there was a span of 19 bases. This CDR3 is built from 17 residues. The entire variable domain, with the rest obtained from reference TRBV7-2 and TRBJ2-3, is as follows: GAGVSQSPSNKVTEKGKDVELRCDPISGHTALYWYRQSLGQGLEFLIYFQGNSAPDKSGLPSDRFSAERTGGSVSTLTIQRTQQEDSAVYLCASSPLAGGTRTDTQYFGPGTRLTVL.

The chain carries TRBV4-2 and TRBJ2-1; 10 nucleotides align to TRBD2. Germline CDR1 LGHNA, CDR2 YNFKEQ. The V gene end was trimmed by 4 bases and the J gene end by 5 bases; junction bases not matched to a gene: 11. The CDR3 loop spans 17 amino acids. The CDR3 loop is CASSRSPGLASHNEQFF. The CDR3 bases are TGTGCCAGCAGCCGATCGCCGGGACTAGCGTCTCACAATGAGCAGTTCTTC.

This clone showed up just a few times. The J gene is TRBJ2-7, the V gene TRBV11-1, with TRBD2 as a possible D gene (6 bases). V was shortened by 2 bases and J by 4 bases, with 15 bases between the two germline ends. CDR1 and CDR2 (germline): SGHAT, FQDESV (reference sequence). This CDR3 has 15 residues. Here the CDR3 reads CASSLSRDEFYEQYF. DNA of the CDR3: TGTGCCAGCAGCTTATCGCGGGACGAGTTTTACGAGCAGTACTTC.

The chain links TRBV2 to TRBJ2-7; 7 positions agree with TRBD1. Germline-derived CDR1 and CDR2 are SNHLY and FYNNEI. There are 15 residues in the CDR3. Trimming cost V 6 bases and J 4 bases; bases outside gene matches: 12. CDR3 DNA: TGTGCCAGCAGGACGGCCGGGACAGAAAGTTACGAGCAGTACTTC. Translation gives CASRTAGTESYEQYF.

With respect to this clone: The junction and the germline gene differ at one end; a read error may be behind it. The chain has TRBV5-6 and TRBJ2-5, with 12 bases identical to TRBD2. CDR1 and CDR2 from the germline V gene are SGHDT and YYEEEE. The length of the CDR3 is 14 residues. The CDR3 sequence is CASSETSGGPVSDF. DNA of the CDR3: TGTGCCAGCAGCGAAACTAGCGGGGGGCCGGTATCTGACTTC.

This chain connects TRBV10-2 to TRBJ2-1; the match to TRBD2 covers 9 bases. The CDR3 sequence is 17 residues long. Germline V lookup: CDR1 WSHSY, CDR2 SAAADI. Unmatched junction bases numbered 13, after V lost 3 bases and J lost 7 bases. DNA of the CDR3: TGCGCCAGCAGTGACCTAGTAGGGCGGGGGGGCCTGAATGAGCAGTTCTTC. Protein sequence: CASSDLVGRGGLNEQFF.

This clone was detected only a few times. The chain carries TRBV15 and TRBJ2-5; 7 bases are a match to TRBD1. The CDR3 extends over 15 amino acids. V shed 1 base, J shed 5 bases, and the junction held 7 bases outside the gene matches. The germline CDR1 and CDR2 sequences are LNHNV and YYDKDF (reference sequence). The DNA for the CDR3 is TGTGCCACCAGCAGAGCCCTTACAGGGGTGGAGACCCAGTACTTC. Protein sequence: CATSRALTGVETQYF.

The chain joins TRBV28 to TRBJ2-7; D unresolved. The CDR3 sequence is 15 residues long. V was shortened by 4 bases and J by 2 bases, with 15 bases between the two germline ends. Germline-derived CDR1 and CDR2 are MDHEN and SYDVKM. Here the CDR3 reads CASSSPKRGAYEQYF. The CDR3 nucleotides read TGTGCCAGCAGTTCCCCTAAGCGAGGAGCCTACGAGCAGTACTTC. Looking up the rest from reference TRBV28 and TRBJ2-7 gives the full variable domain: DVKVTQSSRYLVKRTGEKVFLECVQDMDHENMFWYRQDPGLGLRLIYFSYDVKMKEKGDIPEGYSVSREKKERFSLILESASTNQTSMYLCASSSPKRGAYEQYFGPGTRLTVT.